This T cell receptor beta chain appears in the sequencing data of a study of shared clonotypes between healthy human individuals. Study-wide results and caveats: Blood alone was sampled, and tissue repertoires likely differ. Clonotype sharing levels among donors were expected to vary with sequencing depth.

The CDR3 sequence is 18 residues long. With 5 bases clipped from V and 6 bases from J, the junction kept 12 bases outside the gene matches. The germline gives CDR1 SSHAT, CDR2 FNYEAQ (reference sequence). About this clone: Antigen unknown.

Samples underwent the assay at deep level. The data were produced by immunoSEQ multiplex PCR, yet TCRdb's version contains in-frame clones alone and is incomplete. The sample shows hundreds of thousands of clones, 75% to 85% of them seen only once. All participating donors were Caucasian adults from Nashville, Tennessee. The sequenced sample consisted of PBMCs. The chain carries TRBV7-7 and TRBJ2-1; 14 nucleotides line up with TRBD2. This TCR derives from a woman between 40 and 55 years old in good health. Some clones in this sample may be carry-over from other donors' samples. The CDR3 DNA sequence: TGTGCCAGCAGCCCCCGCGCCCCGGGACTAGCGGGAGTCAATGAGCAGTTCTTC. Protein sequence: CASSPRAPGLAGVNEQFF.